These 14 T cell receptor beta chains were all obtained from the same sample, sequenced in a study of Graves' ophthalmopathy and Graves' hyperthyroidism. The authors amplified TCR beta CDR3 regions, and they did so from RNA transcripts for repertoire sequencing. First-round RT-PCR relied on HTBI primers, and a second-round multiplex PCR came next. TCRdb reprocessed the multiplex PCR reads via MiXCR and lists one record per CDR3 protein. Of 600,000 to 650,000 distinct CDR3 sequences in the sample, about 20% are singletons; the top ten hold more than 5.5%. Sequencing used peripheral blood. The receptor set was obtained from a woman between 18 and 30 years old with stable Graves' hyperthyroidism. Some clones in this sample may be carry-over from other donors' samples.

This clonotype was seen just once. The J gene is TRBJ2-7, the V gene TRBV28; D is unresolved. The CDR3 contains 14 residues. Germline CDR1 MDHEN, CDR2 SYDVKM. V lost 6 bases and J 0 bases, leaving 12 bases between the germline ends. CDR3 amino acids: CASSPVFSSYEQYF. The CDR3 DNA reads as TGTGCCAGCAGCCCCGTCTTTAGCTCCTACGAGCAGTACTTC.

This clonotype was seen ten or more times. This rearrangement joins TRBV6-1 to TRBJ1-6, with D maybe TRBD1 (5 bases). The length of the CDR3 is 15 residues. CDR1 and CDR2 (germline): MNHNS, SASEGT. V was cut by 2 bases and J by 2 bases, with 7 bases left in between. The CDR3 region has the DNA TGTGCCAGCAGTGAAAGGGACCCCTATAATTCACCCCTCCACTTT. Translating gives CASSERDPYNSPLHF.

This clonotype showed up many times. Since a much larger clone is just one base distant, this may be a read error. The chain is built from TRBV7-2 and TRBJ2-7, with D perhaps TRBD2 (6 bases). The CDR3 is made up of 14 amino acids. From germline, CDR1 is SGHTA and CDR2 FQGNSA. DNA for the CDR3: TGTGCCAGCAGCTTCGGGAGAAGCTCCTACGAGCGGTACTTC. Translation gives CASSFGRSSYERYF.

The V gene is TRBV3-1, the J gene TRBJ1-1; D not certain. With 0 bases removed from V and 8 bases from J, the gap between germline ends came to 10 bases. The CDR3 loop spans 13 amino acids. The V gene's germline CDR1 is LGHDT and CDR2 YNNKEL (reference sequence). The CDR3, as DNA: TGTGCCAGCAGCCAAGATCCCGGTCTGGAAGCTTTCTTT. Protein product: CASSQDPGLEAFF.

This clonotype was counted ten times or more. The V call is TRBV10-2, the J call TRBJ1-1, with 8 bases matching TRBD1. The CDR3 length is 14 residues. Germline CDR1 is WSHSY and CDR2 is SAAADI. V shed 6 bases, J shed 10 bases, and the junction held 13 bases outside the gene matches. CDR3 in amino acids: CASRQGATGVSAFF. The CDR3 DNA reads TGCGCCAGCAGGCAGGGGGCAACAGGGGTTTCAGCTTTCTTT.

This clonotype was found many times. The chain links TRBV29-1 to TRBJ2-5; D may correspond to TRBD1 or TRBD2 (5 bases each). Germline V lookup: CDR1 SQVTM, CDR2 ANQGSEA. This CDR3 comprises 14 residues. V shed 1 base and J shed 4 bases, with 13 bases lying between them. The CDR3 sequence: CSVEGGAKRETQYF. CDR3 nucleotide sequence: TGCAGCGTTGAAGGAGGGGCCAAAAGAGAGACCCAGTACTTC.

The rearrangement joins TRBV29-1 to TRBJ2-5, with a weak D call TRBD1 (6 bases). CDR1 and CDR2 (germline): SQVTM, ANQGSEA. The CDR3 covers 10 residues. Deletions cut 5 bases from V and 11 bases from J, with 12 bases between. As DNA, the CDR3 is TGCAGCGTTCGACGGGACATGCAGTACTTC. It translates to CSVRRDMQYF.

This clonotype has ten or more counts. The CDR3 protein is CASSYTGQYNSPLHF. In nucleotides, the CDR3 is TGTGCCAGCAGTTACACGGGACAGTATAATTCACCCCTCCACTTT. This chain links TRBV6-5 with TRBJ1-6, with 7 bases identical to TRBD1. With V trimmed by 2 bases and J by 4 bases, 2 bases remained unmatched. The CDR3 has 15 amino acids. Germline lookup yields CDR1 MNHEY and CDR2 SVGAGI.

This clonotype was seen ten or more times. This chain links TRBV3-1 with TRBJ1-2; D gene ambiguous. The CDR3 runs 14 residues. Germline V gene lookup returns CDR1 LGHDT and CDR2 YNNKEL (reference sequence). V lost 6 bases, J lost 7 bases, and 18 bases lay in between. The CDR3 sequence is CASRTGALMGGYTF. The CDR3 nucleotides read TGTGCCAGCAGGACCGGAGCGCTGATGGGTGGCTACACCTTC. The full variable domain, its missing parts supplied by reference TRBV3-1 and TRBJ1-2, is DTAVSQTPKYLVTQMGNDKSIKCEQNLGHDTMYWYKQDSKKFLKIMFSYNNKELIINETVPNRFSPKSPDKAHLNLHINSLELGDSAVYFCASRTGALMGGYTFGSGTRLTVV.

This clonotype occurred many times. One junction end disagrees with the germline gene, perhaps due to a read error. DNA for the CDR3: TGTGCCGGCAGGCCCGGCGGAGGGGCGGGAGAGACCCAGTACTTC. Its translation: CAGRPGGGAGETQYF. The chain links TRBV6-1 to TRBJ2-5, with TRBD2 as a possible D gene (6 bases). This CDR3 region has 15 residues. The V gene's germline CDR1 is MNHNS and CDR2 SASEGT.

The chain is built from TRBV7-2 and TRBJ2-7; D remains ambiguous. The V end was cut by 5 bases, the J end by 0 bases, with 11 bases between. This CDR3 has 14 residues. CDR1 and CDR2 (germline): SGHTA, FQGNSA. The DNA of the CDR3 is TGTGCCAGCAGCGGAGAGAGGAGCTCCTACGAGCAGTACTTC. Its translation: CASSGERSSYEQYF.

The genes are TRBV27 and TRBJ2-7; maybe TRBD2 (5 bases). Germline CDR1 is MNHEY and CDR2 is SMNVEV (reference sequence). V lost 6 bases to trimming and J lost 5 bases, with 17 bases between them. This CDR3 comprises 14 residues. The chain's CDR3 is CASSPPGKLHEQYF. Here the CDR3 DNA reads TGTGCCAGCAGCCCGCCGGGGAAGCTCCACGAGCAGTACTTC.

In its sample, this clonotype was seen a few times. J is TRBJ2-7 and V is TRBV30; D not resolved. CDR1 and CDR2 (germline): GTSNPN, SVGIG (reference sequence). Deletions cut 4 bases from V and 2 bases from J, with 12 bases between. This CDR3 has 13 amino acids. The chain's CDR3 is CAWNRLAAYEQYF. In DNA form, the CDR3 reads TGTGCCTGGAATCGATTGGCTGCCTACGAGCAGTACTTC.

This clonotype was recorded many times. The CDR3 sequence: CASSLWTGGDQPQHF. DNA for the CDR3: TGTGCCAGCAGCTTATGGACAGGGGGAGATCAGCCCCAGCATTTT. This sequence joins TRBV7-9 and TRBJ1-5; TRBD1 matches at 10 bases. Per germline, CDR1 SEHNR and CDR2 FQNEAQ (reference sequence). J was trimmed by 5 bases and V by 2 bases; bases with no gene match: 3. This CDR3 contains 15 residues.